This TCR beta chain is drawn from a study of T cells after yellow fever vaccination. TCRdb re-derived calls from the 5' RACE reads in MiXCR, one entry per CDR3 protein. In the table there are 90,000 to 150,000 distinct CDR3 sequences, 6.5% to 9% of which are singletons. This clonotype was observed at least ten times. As yet, its antigen is unknown. Findings of the study overall: The CD4 compartment and the CD8 compartment contained a small share of clonotypes in common.

The V gene end was trimmed by 0 bases and the J gene end by 3 bases; junction bases not matched to a gene: 6. The CDR3 covers 16 residues. Germline lookup yields CDR1 MNHEY and CDR2 SVGAGI. Material: CD4+ T cells sorted from PBMCs, obtained about 49 days after the first yellow fever vaccination. The TCR was taken from a man between 18 and 29 years old who received the YFV17D yellow fever vaccine. The chain carries TRBV6-5 and TRBJ2-5, with 8 bases lining up with TRBD2. In DNA, the CDR3 is TGTGCCAGCAGTTACTCAGGTCGGGGGGGGAAAGAGACCCAGTACTTC. Translation: CASSYSGRGGKETQYF.